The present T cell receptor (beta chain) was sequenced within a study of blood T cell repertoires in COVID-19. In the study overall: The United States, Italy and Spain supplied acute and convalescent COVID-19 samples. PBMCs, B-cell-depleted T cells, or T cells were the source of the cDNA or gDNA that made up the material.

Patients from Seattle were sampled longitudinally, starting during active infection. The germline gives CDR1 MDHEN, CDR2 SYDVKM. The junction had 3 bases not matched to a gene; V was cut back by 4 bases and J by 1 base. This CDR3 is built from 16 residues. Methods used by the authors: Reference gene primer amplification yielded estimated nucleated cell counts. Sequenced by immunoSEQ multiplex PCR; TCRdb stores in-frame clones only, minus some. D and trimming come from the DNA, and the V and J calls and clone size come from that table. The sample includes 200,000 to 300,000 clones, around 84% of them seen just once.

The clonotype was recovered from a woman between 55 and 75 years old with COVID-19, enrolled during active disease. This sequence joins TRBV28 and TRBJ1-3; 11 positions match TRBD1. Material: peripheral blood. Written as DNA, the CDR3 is TGTGCCAGCAGTTCAGGACAGGGGGCGTCTGGAAACACCATATATTTT. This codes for CASSSGQGASGNTIYF.